The rows below give T cell receptor beta chains drawn from one sample of a study of blood T cell repertoires in COVID-19. Data came from immunoSEQ multiplex PCR; TCRdb stores just in-frame clones and leaves some out. The sample has fewer than 250,000 clones, approximately 80% seen once. Material for sequencing was peripheral blood. Receptors originate from a woman aged 55 to 70 with active or convalescent COVID-19. Both conserved end residues are part of each CDR3. D genes are given only for firm matches. Expanded clones get a size class; other rows say once, few or many, or leave the size out.

TGCAGCTTTAGATCAAACGGACTAGCGGGAGGGTACAATGAGCAGTTCTTC | CSFRSNGLAGGYNEQFF | - | TRBD2 | TRBJ2-1 | 17 | TRBV29-1
TGTGCCAGCAGCTTAGTAGCGGGACGGGGAGATACGCAGTATTTT | CASSLVAGRGDTQYF | - | TRBD2 | TRBJ2-3 | 15 | TRBV11-2
TGTGCCAGCAGTAACGACAGGGTCACTGAAGCTTTCTTT | CASSNDRVTEAFF | - | TRBD1 | TRBJ1-1 | 13 | TRBV6-5
TGTGCCAGCATGTCCAGCTCTGGAAACACCATATATTTT | CASMSSSGNTIYF | - | - | TRBJ1-3 | 13 | TRBV27
TGTGCCAGCAGCTTTTTGCCGGAGAGTCATGGCTACACCTTC | CASSFLPESHGYTF | once | - | TRBJ1-2 | 14 | TRBV7-9
TGTGCCAGTAGAACCTTCCCGGGACTGAATTCACCCCTCCACTTT | CASRTFPGLNSPLHF | - | - | TRBJ1-6 | 15 | TRBV19
TGTGCCATCAGTAACAGGGCGAACACTGAAGCTTTCTTT | CAISNRANTEAFF | - | - | TRBJ1-1 | 13 | TRBV10-3
TGTGCCAGCTGGGGCCAGGGGGCTCTTTTTAACACTGAAGCTTTCTTT | CASWGQGALFNTEAFF | - | TRBD1 | TRBJ1-1 | 16 | TRBV19
TGTGCCAGCAGACGACAGGGTTTCGCTGAAGCTTTCTTT | CASRRQGFAEAFF | - | TRBD1 | TRBJ1-1 | 13 | TRBV2
TGTGCCATCAGTGAAGGGACAGGGAATAATTCACCCCTCCACTTT | CAISEGTGNNSPLHF | - | TRBD1 | TRBJ1-6 | 15 | TRBV10-3
TGCGCCAGCAGCCAAGGGGGACAGGGGAGAAACATTCAGTACTTC | CASSQGGQGRNIQYF | - | TRBD1 | TRBJ2-4 | 15 | TRBV4-1
TGTGCCATCAGTGAGCAGGGGGCAGTTTATGACTATGGCTACACCTTC | CAISEQGAVYDYGYTF | - | TRBD1 | TRBJ1-2 | 16 | TRBV10-3
TGTGCCAGCAGCCGGACAGGGCTCACAGATACGCAGTATTTT | CASSRTGLTDTQYF | - | TRBD1 | TRBJ2-3 | 14 | TRBV3-1/TRBV3-2
TGCGCCAGCAGCTCCTTCCCGGGACTCATGAACACTGAAGCTTTCTTT | CASSSFPGLMNTEAFF | - | - | TRBJ1-1 | 16 | TRBV5-1
TGTGCCAGCAGCCATAATAGGAACACCGGGGAGCTGTTTTTT | CASSHNRNTGELFF | - | - | TRBJ2-2 | 14 | TRBV3-1/TRBV3-2
TGCGCCAGCAGCCCAAACGGGGGGACTAATGAAAAACTGTTTTTT | CASSPNGGTNEKLFF | - | - | TRBJ1-4 | 15 | TRBV5-1
TGCAGTGCTCTGGCACCTGAAGCTTTCTTT | CSALAPEAFF | - | - | TRBJ1-1 | 10 | TRBV20-1
TGTGCCAGCAGTTACCCTAGCGGGGAGACCACAGATACGCAGTATTTT | CASSYPSGETTDTQYF | - | TRBD2 | TRBJ2-3 | 16 | TRBV28
TGTGCCAGCAGTGCCCACAGGGGGGACTATGGCTACACCTTC | CASSAHRGDYGYTF | - | TRBD1 | TRBJ1-2 | 14 | TRBV28